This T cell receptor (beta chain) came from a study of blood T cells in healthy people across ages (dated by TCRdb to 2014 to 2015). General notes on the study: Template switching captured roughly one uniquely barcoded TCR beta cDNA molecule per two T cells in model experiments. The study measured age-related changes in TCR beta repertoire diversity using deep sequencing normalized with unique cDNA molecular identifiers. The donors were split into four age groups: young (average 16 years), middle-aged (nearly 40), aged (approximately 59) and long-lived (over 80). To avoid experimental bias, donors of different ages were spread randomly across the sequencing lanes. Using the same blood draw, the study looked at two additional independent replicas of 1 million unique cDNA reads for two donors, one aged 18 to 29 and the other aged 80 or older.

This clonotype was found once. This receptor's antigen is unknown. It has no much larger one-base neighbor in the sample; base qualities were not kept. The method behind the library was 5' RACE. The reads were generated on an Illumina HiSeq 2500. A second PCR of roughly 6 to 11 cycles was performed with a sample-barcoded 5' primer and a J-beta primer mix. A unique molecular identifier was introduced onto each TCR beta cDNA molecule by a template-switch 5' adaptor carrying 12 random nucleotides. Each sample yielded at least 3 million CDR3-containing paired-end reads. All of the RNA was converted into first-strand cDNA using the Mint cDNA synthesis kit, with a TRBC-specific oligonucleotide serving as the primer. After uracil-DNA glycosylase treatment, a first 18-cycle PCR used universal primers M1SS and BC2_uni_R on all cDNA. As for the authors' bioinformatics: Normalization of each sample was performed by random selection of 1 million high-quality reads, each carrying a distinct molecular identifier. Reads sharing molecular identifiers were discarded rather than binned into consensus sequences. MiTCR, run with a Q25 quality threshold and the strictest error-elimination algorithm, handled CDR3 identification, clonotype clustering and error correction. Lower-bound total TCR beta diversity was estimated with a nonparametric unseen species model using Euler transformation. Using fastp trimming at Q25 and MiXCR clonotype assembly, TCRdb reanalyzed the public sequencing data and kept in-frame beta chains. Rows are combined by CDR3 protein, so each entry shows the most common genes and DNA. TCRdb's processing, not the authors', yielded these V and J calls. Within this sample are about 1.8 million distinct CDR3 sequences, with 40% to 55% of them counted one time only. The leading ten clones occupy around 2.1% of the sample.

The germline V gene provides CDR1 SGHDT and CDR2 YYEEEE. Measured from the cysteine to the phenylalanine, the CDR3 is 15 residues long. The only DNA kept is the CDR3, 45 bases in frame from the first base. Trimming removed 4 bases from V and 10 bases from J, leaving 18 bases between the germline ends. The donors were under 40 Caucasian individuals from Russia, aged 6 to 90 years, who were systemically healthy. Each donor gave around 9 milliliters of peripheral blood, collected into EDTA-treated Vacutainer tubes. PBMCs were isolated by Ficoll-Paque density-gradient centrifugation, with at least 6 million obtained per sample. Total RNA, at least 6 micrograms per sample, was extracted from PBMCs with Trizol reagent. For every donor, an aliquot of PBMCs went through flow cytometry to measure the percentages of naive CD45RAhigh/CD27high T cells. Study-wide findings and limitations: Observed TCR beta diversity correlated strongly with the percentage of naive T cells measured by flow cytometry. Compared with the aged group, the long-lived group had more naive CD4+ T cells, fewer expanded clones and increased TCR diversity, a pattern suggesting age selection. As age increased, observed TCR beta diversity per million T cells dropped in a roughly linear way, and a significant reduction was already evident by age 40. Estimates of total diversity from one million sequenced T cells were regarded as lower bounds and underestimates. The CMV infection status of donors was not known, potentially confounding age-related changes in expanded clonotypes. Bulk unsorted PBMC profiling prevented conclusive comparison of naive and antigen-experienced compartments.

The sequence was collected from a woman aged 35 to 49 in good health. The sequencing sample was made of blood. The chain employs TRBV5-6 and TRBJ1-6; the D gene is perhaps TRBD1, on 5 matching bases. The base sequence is TGTGCCAGCAGCGCTACCCCGACAGTCGGGTCACCCCTCCACTTT. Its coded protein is CASSATPTVGSPLHF.